This passage covers 14 T cell receptor beta chains from one sample sequenced in a study of blood T cell repertoires in COVID-19. Assay: immunoSEQ multiplex PCR; the TCRdb copy retains only in-frame clones and omits some. In the table there are some 300,000 clones, 88% of which are singletons. The sample consisted of PBMCs or T cells enriched from blood (not recorded which). The receptors were gathered from a woman under 40 who had recovered from COVID-19.

V usage is TRBV9 and J usage is TRBJ2-2; TRBD1 matches at 7 bases. The germline V gene encodes CDR1 SGDLS and CDR2 YYNGEE. V shed 3 bases and J 5 bases; nucleotides not matched to a gene: 4. CDR3 length: 14 residues. Here the CDR3 DNA reads TGTGCCAGCAGCGGAGACAGGGTAACCGGGGAGCTGTTTTTT. This gives the protein CASSGDRVTGELFF. The variable domain in full, with the rest retrieved from reference TRBV9 and TRBJ2-2, is DSGVTQTPKHLITATGQRVTLRCSPRSGDLSVYWYQQSLDQGLQFLIQYYNGEERAKGNILERFSAQQFPDLHSELNLSSLELGDSALYFCASSGDRVTGELFFGEGSRLTVL.

This chain uses TRBV18 with TRBJ2-7, with 9 bases matching TRBD1. The germline V gene has CDR1 KGHSH and CDR2 LQKENI. Trimming removed 3 bases from V and 5 bases from J; junction bases left unmatched: 8. This CDR3 is built from 15 residues. The CDR3 DNA is TGTGCCAGCTCACCGGGGACAGGGACGATAGACGAGCAGTACTTC. Amino acids: CASSPGTGTIDEQYF. Filled out from reference TRBV18 and TRBJ2-7, the complete variable domain reads NAGVMQNPRHLVRRRGQEARLRCSPMKGHSHVYWYRQLPEEGLKFMVYLQKENIIDESGMPKERFSAEFPKEGPSILRIQQVVRGDSAAYFCASSPGTGTIDEQYFGPGTRLTVT.

The rearrangement uses TRBV3-1 (or the pseudogene TRBV3-2) and TRBJ1-6; maybe TRBD1 (6 bases). Germline V gene data show CDR1 as LGHDT and CDR2 as YNNKEL (reference sequence). The CDR3 runs to 15 residues. The V end was cut by 5 bases, the J end by 5 bases, with 13 bases between. The DNA for the CDR3 is TGTGCCAGCAGCATAGGGGGAGGGGATAATTCACCCCTCCACTTT. It encodes CASSIGGGDNSPLHF.

This chain uses TRBV2 with TRBJ2-1, with a tentative D call TRBD2 (5 bases). Germline V gene lookup returns CDR1 SNHLY and CDR2 FYNNEI. V lost 6 bases and J 0 bases, leaving 9 bases between the germline ends. The CDR3 spans 14 residues. CDR3 in amino acids: CASRLASSYNEQFF. The DNA of the CDR3 is TGTGCCAGCAGGCTAGCCAGCTCCTACAATGAGCAGTTCTTC.

This clone was seen a single time. The gene calls are TRBV21-1 and TRBJ2-3; the listed D gene, TRBD2, was not tested against the DNA. TRBV21-1 is deemed a pseudogene. This CDR3 is built from 17 residues. CDR3 in amino acids: CASSAGLAGGAPDTQYF. In DNA form, the CDR3 reads TGTGCCAGCAGCGCTGGACTAGCGGGGGGTGCCCCGGATACGCAGTATTTT.

The chain employs TRBV11-3 and TRBJ2-5; 9 nucleotides agree with TRBD1. Germline values: CDR1 SGHNT, CDR2 YENEEA. The ends lost 5 bases at V and 3 bases at J; junction bases unmatched: 10. The CDR3 extends over 16 amino acids. The CDR3 here is CASSPRPGQGKETQYF. As DNA, the CDR3 is TGTGCCAGCAGCCCACGACCGGGACAGGGAAAAGAGACCCAGTACTTC.

Regarding this clone: Other DNA sequences in this specimen translate into the identical CDR3. This chain connects TRBV5-4 to TRBJ1-3, with TRBD1 as a possible D gene (6 bases). This CDR3 is 14 amino acids long. V shed 5 bases and J shed 2 bases, with 11 bases lying between them. CDR1 and CDR2 (germline): SGHNT, YYREEE (reference sequence). In nucleotides, the CDR3 is TGTGCCAGCAGTCTACAGGGTGCTGGAAACACCATATATTTT. Its translation is CASSLQGAGNTIYF.

The rearrangement links TRBV14 to TRBJ2-5; D may be TRBD1 (6 bases). The germline V gene encodes CDR1 SGHDN and CDR2 FVKESK. This CDR3 spans 14 amino acids. Trimming removed 2 bases at V and 4 bases at J, with 11 bases between. CDR3 nucleotide sequence: TGTGCCAGCAGCCAACGGGACACCTTAGAGACCCAGTACTTC. The encoded protein is CASSQRDTLETQYF.

The chain uses TRBV5-4 and TRBJ1-2; D gene ambiguous. The germline V gene has CDR1 SGHNT and CDR2 YYREEE (reference sequence). The CDR3 sequence is 12 residues long. With 2 bases removed from V and 6 bases from J, the gap between germline ends came to 8 bases. The DNA for the CDR3 is TGTGCCAGCAGCTTCGGGTACAATGGCTACACCTTC. This codes for CASSFGYNGYTF.

This chain joins TRBV5-1 and TRBJ1-1; TRBD1 is a possible D gene (5 bases). V lost 1 base and J 4 bases, leaving 14 bases between the germline ends. CDR1 SGHRS and CDR2 YFSETQ come from the germline V gene. This CDR3 is built from 15 residues. The CDR3 spells CASSLTRAQSTEAFF. The DNA for the CDR3 is TGCGCCAGCAGCTTGACCAGGGCGCAAAGCACTGAAGCTTTCTTT.

CDR3 sequence: CASSVGTRGTDTQYF. The CDR3 bases are TGTGCCAGCAGCGTAGGGACCAGGGGCACAGATACGCAGTATTTT. The chain has TRBV9 and TRBJ2-3; possible D gene TRBD1, 5 bases. Germline V lookup: CDR1 SGDLS, CDR2 YYNGEE. The CDR3 is 15 amino acids. V lost 0 bases, J lost 1 base, and 9 bases lay in between.

This chain links TRBV19 with TRBJ1-2; the D gene is possibly TRBD1 (6 bases). The germline CDR1 and CDR2 sequences are LNHDA and SQIVND (reference sequence). Trimming shortened V by 6 bases and J by 1 base, and 15 bases separated the two germline ends. This CDR3 contains 15 residues. CDR3 in DNA: TGTGCCAGTAGGGATGACAGGCGTATTAACTATGGCTACACCTTC. The encoded protein is CASRDDRRINYGYTF.

The V and J genes are TRBV5-1 and TRBJ2-7; D gene uncertain. Germline CDR1 reads SGHRS; CDR2 reads YFSETQ. The germline V and J ends were trimmed by 1 base and 3 bases, with 17 bases remaining between them. This CDR3 contains 16 residues. The CDR3 coding sequence is TGCGCCAGCAGCTTGCTCCCAGCCGAGCGCCACTACGAGCAGTACTTC. Protein: CASSLLPAERHYEQYF. The full variable domain, its missing parts supplied by reference TRBV5-1 and TRBJ2-7, is KAGVTQTPRYLIKTRGQQVTLSCSPISGHRSVSWYQQTPGQGLQFLFEYFSETQRNKGNFPGRFSGRQFSNSRSEMNVSTLELGDSALYLCASSLLPAERHYEQYFGPGTRLTVT.

The chain recombines TRBV25-1 with TRBJ2-5; the D is unclear. V was trimmed by 6 bases and J by 0 bases, leaving 8 bases between them. The CDR3 totals 13 residues. The germline V gene has CDR1 MGHDK and CDR2 SYGVNS. The CDR3, as DNA: TGTGCCAGCAGAAGAGAGGACCAAGAGACCCAGTACTTC. Its translation: CASRREDQETQYF.